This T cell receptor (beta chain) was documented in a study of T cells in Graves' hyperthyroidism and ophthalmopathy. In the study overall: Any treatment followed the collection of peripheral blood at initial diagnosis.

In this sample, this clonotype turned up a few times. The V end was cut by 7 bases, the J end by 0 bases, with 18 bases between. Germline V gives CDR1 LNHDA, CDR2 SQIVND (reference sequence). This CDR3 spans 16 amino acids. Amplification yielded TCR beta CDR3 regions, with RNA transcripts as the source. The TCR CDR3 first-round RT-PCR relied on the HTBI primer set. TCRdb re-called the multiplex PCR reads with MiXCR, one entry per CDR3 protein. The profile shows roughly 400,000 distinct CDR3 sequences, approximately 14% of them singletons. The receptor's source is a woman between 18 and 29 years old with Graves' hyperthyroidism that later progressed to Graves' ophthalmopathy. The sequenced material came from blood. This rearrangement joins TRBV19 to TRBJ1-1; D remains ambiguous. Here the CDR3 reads CASTTGTLAMNTEAFF. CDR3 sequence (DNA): TGTGCCAGTACCACGGGTACACTTGCTATGAACACTGAAGCTTTCTTT. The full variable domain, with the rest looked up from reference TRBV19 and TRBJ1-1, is DGGITQSPKYLFRKEGQNVTLSCEQNLNHDAMYWYRQDPGQGLRLIYYSQIVNDFQKGDIAEGYSVSREKKESFPLTVTSAQKNPTAFYLCASTTGTLAMNTEAFFGQGTRLTVV.